These 27 T cell receptor beta chains share one sample of origin, sequenced in a study of blood T cell repertoires in COVID-19. Only in-frame clones appear in the TCRdb table, and some are missing; sequencing was by immunoSEQ multiplex PCR. The data hold a few hundred thousand clones, with over 85% observed a single time. The sample consisted of PBMCs or T cells enriched from blood (not recorded which). These receptor sequences come from a woman aged 30 to 39 who had recovered from COVID-19.

The chain recombines TRBV20-1 with TRBJ2-3, with D maybe TRBD2 (6 bases). The CDR3 covers 11 residues. The ends were cut back, 6 bases at V and 6 bases at J, with 10 bases in the middle. Germline lookup yields CDR1 DFQATT and CDR2 SNEGSKA (reference sequence). The CDR3 reads CSAGTGDTQYF. In DNA, the CDR3 is TGCAGTGCCGGGACTGGCGATACGCAGTATTTT.

This chain uses TRBV28 with TRBJ1-4; the D gene is possibly TRBD1 (5 bases). Germline V gene sequence: CDR1 MDHEN, CDR2 SYDVKM. The V end lost 3 bases, the J end lost 8 bases, and 10 bases lay between the germline ends. This CDR3 contains 13 residues. The CDR3 DNA reads as TGTGCCAGCAGTTTGGGACGGGAGGAAAAACTGTTTTTT. It codes for CASSLGREEKLFF. Full variable domain (remainder filled in from reference TRBV28 and TRBJ1-4): DVKVTQSSRYLVKRTGEKVFLECVQDMDHENMFWYRQDPGLGLRLIYFSYDVKMKEKGDIPEGYSVSREKKERFSLILESASTNQTSMYLCASSLGREEKLFFGSGTQLSVL.

The chain couples TRBV18 to TRBJ1-4; D remains ambiguous. The germline V gene has CDR1 KGHSH and CDR2 LQKENI. The CDR3 is 14 amino acids. The ends were cut back, 2 bases at V and 8 bases at J, with 12 bases in the middle. For the CDR3, the DNA is TGTGCCAGCTCACCAACCAGGAATGGAGAAAAACTGTTTTTT. It specifies CASSPTRNGEKLFF.

CDR3 bases: TGTGCCTGGAGCAAAATAACAGGGGGTAGGGGCTACACCTTC. Translated, it gives CAWSKITGGRGYTF. The chain employs TRBV30 and TRBJ1-2, with 8 positions matching TRBD1. Germline V gives CDR1 GTSNPN, CDR2 SVGIG (reference sequence). The V segment lost 3 bases and the J segment 8 bases; nucleotides outside the gene matches: 11. This CDR3 is built from 14 residues.

The J gene is TRBJ1-2, the V gene TRBV25-1; 7 positions agree with TRBD1. The V gene end was trimmed by 6 bases and the J gene end by 6 bases; junction bases not matched to a gene: 7. Germline assignment: CDR1 MGHDK and CDR2 SYGVNS. The CDR3 covers 13 residues. The CDR3 here is CASSSTGSNGYTF. The CDR3 bases are TGTGCCAGCAGCTCGACAGGGTCGAATGGCTACACCTTC.

The V gene is TRBV5-1, the J gene TRBJ2-1, with 7 bases lining up with TRBD1. With V trimmed by 4 bases and J by 1 base, 2 bases remained unmatched. Germline CDR1 reads SGHRS; CDR2 reads YFSETQ. The CDR3 has 14 amino acids. The CDR3 DNA sequence: TGCGCCAGCAGCGGGACAGCTTCCTACAATGAGCAGTTCTTC. Encoded protein: CASSGTASYNEQFF.

CDR3 DNA: TGTGCCAGCAGCGTAGATGGCAGGGGAGGGTACACTGAAGCTTTCTTT. Translation gives CASSVDGRGGYTEAFF. This chain uses TRBV9 with TRBJ1-1; perhaps TRBD1 as D (6 bases). Germline V lookup: CDR1 SGDLS, CDR2 YYNGEE. The CDR3 sequence is 16 residues long. The V end was cut by 0 bases, the J end by 3 bases, with 15 bases between.

The gene calls are TRBV7-2 and TRBJ1-2; D possibly corresponds to TRBD1 (6 bases). The CDR3 length is 13 residues. CDR1 SGHTA and CDR2 FQGNSA come from the germline V gene. V dropped 6 bases and J dropped 6 bases, with 14 bases sitting between them. In nucleotides, the CDR3 is TGTGCCAGCAGACACAGGGTATTAGATGGCTACACCTTC. Its translation: CASRHRVLDGYTF. Complete variable domain (other parts from reference TRBV7-2 and TRBJ1-2): GAGVSQSPSNKVTEKGKDVELRCDPISGHTALYWYRQSLGQGLEFLIYFQGNSAPDKSGLPSDRFSAERTGGSVSTLTIQRTQQEDSAVYLCASRHRVLDGYTFGSGTRLTVV.

The V call is TRBV7-2, the J call TRBJ2-5; 7 bases map to TRBD1. After removal of 3 bases from V and 1 base from J, the junction contained 5 bases not matched to a gene. The CDR3 contains 15 residues. Germline loops: CDR1 SGHTA, CDR2 FQGNSA. The CDR3 DNA is TGTGCCAGCAGCTTCGAGGGGGCTCGCCAAGAGACCCAGTACTTC. Residues: CASSFEGARQETQYF. Full variable domain (outside the CDR3, taken from reference TRBV7-2 and TRBJ2-5): GAGVSQSPSNKVTEKGKDVELRCDPISGHTALYWYRQSLGQGLEFLIYFQGNSAPDKSGLPSDRFSAERTGGSVSTLTIQRTQQEDSAVYLCASSFEGARQETQYFGPGTRLLVL.

The chain is built from TRBV15 and TRBJ1-2; D gene unclear. The CDR3 consists of 17 residues. V dropped 0 bases and J dropped 5 bases, with 19 bases sitting between them. In germline, CDR1 is LNHNV, CDR2 YYDKDF (reference sequence). The CDR3 sequence is CATSRDYEGPTIYGYTF. As DNA, the CDR3 is TGTGCCACCAGCAGAGATTACGAGGGCCCGACGATTTATGGCTACACCTTC.

This clone came up once. The J gene is TRBJ1-1, the V gene TRBV5-1, with D hard to call. CDR1 is SGHRS and CDR2 is YFSETQ in the germline V gene. V was trimmed by 0 bases and J by 0 bases, leaving 9 bases between them. The CDR3 covers 15 residues. CDR3 loop: CASSLAGSMNTEAFF. The CDR3 DNA follows: TGCGCCAGCAGCTTGGCGGGGTCGATGAACACTGAAGCTTTCTTT.

This clone has only a few counts. The genes are TRBV28 and TRBJ2-2, with a weak D call TRBD1 (6 bases). The germline V gene has CDR1 MDHEN and CDR2 SYDVKM. The CDR3 extends over 15 amino acids. V was cut by 7 bases and J by 0 bases, with 12 bases left in between. CDR3 loop: CASTEGGTNTGELFF. CDR3 DNA: TGTGCCAGCACCGAAGGGGGTACGAACACCGGGGAGCTGTTTTTT.

The chain is built from TRBV21-1 and TRBJ2-2; the table names TRBD2, a call not compared with the DNA. TRBV21-1 represents a pseudogene. CDR3 length: 14 residues. The CDR3 DNA reads as TGTGCCAGCACCACCGACGAGGACACCGGGGAGCTGTTTTTT. Translation: CASTTDEDTGELFF.

This chain uses TRBV12-2 with TRBJ2-1; the table's D call, TRBD2, has no DNA check behind it. TRBV12-2 is listed as a pseudogene. The CDR3 totals 16 residues. The CDR3 DNA reads as TGTGCAAGTCGCCGACGGTCAGCGGGAGGGTACAATGAGCAGTTCTTC. Translated, it gives CASRRRSAGGYNEQFF.

This rearrangement joins TRBV28 to TRBJ2-2, with D possibly TRBD2 on 5 matching bases. Trimming took 6 bases from V and 1 from J, leaving 12 bases between them. The V gene's germline CDR1 is MDHEN and CDR2 SYDVKM. This CDR3 region has 15 residues. In DNA form, the CDR3 reads TGTGCCAGCAGAAAAGGACGGGAGAACACCGGGGAGCTGTTTTTT. It specifies CASRKGRENTGELFF.

The chain joins TRBV7-9 to TRBJ1-1; D ambiguous. CDR1 SEHNR and CDR2 FQNEAQ come from the germline V gene (reference sequence). V dropped 2 bases and J dropped 6 bases, with 10 bases sitting between them. The CDR3 covers 13 residues. This CDR3 reads CASSLRQRPEAFF. DNA for the CDR3: TGTGCCAGCAGCTTAAGGCAGAGGCCTGAAGCTTTCTTT.

The rearrangement joins TRBV6-5 to TRBJ1-4, with TRBD1 matching over 9 bases. The CDR3 extends over 14 amino acids. Germline trimming cut 6 bases from V and 10 bases from J; bases unmatched to any gene: 9. Germline V lookup: CDR1 MNHEY, CDR2 SVGAGI. The CDR3 DNA follows: TGTGCCAGCAGCCCAGACAGGGGGAGAGGAAAACTGTTTTTT. This encodes CASSPDRGRGKLFF.

The V gene is TRBV12-3 or TRBV12-4, the J gene TRBJ2-1; unclear D gene. Trimming pared 3 bases from V and 6 bases from J, leaving 6 bases between. The CDR3 contains 12 residues. Written as DNA, the CDR3 is TGTGCCAGCAGTTTCCCGTTCAATGAGCAGTTCTTC. The encoded protein is CASSFPFNEQFF.

This chain links TRBV7-6 with TRBJ2-1; possible D gene TRBD1, 5 bases. Germline CDR1 and CDR2: SGHVS and FNYEAQ. Trimming took 4 bases from V and 12 from J, leaving 16 bases between them. The CDR3 runs to 13 residues. The CDR3 spells CASSSDHGQVQFF. CDR3 DNA: TGTGCCAGCAGCTCCGACCACGGACAAGTGCAGTTCTTC.

The gene calls are TRBV28 and TRBJ2-7; 7 nucleotides agree with TRBD1. Per the germline V gene, CDR1 is MDHEN and CDR2 is SYDVKM. The V segment lost 8 bases and the J segment 6 bases; nucleotides outside the gene matches: 22. The CDR3 is made up of 17 amino acids. The CDR3 coding sequence is TGTGCCAGCCCGACAGGGTTCGGTCCCCGGTATAATGTCGAGCAGTACTTC. This encodes CASPTGFGPRYNVEQYF.

This chain joins TRBV27 and TRBJ2-5; TRBD2 agrees at 10 bases. The CDR3 runs to 16 residues. CDR1 and CDR2 (germline): MNHEY, SMNVEV (reference sequence). J gave up 2 bases and V 2 bases, and 5 bases lay outside the gene matches. Here the CDR3 reads CASSLRLAGAQETQYF. CDR3 nucleotides: TGTGCCAGCAGTTTAAGGCTAGCGGGGGCACAAGAGACCCAGTACTTC.

V usage is TRBV5-1 and J usage is TRBJ1-6; D possibly corresponds to TRBD1 (6 bases). This CDR3 is built from 15 residues. Trimming took off 1 base at V and 6 bases at J, with 11 bases between the two ends. Germline CDR1 and CDR2: SGHRS and YFSETQ. This CDR3 reads CASSLSGAFNSPLHF. In DNA form, the CDR3 reads TGCGCCAGCAGCTTGTCAGGGGCCTTTAATTCACCCCTCCACTTT.

The gene calls are TRBV28 and TRBJ1-5, with 9 bases matching TRBD1. The CDR3 sequence is 16 residues long. V trimming: 3 bases; J trimming: 1 base; junction bases outside the gene matches: 4. Per the germline V gene, CDR1 is MDHEN and CDR2 is SYDVKM. The CDR3, as DNA: TGTGCCAGCAGTTTCGAACAGGGGGCGAGCAATCAGCCCCAGCATTTT. Amino acid sequence: CASSFEQGASNQPQHF. The variable domain in full, with the rest retrieved from reference TRBV28 and TRBJ1-5, is DVKVTQSSRYLVKRTGEKVFLECVQDMDHENMFWYRQDPGLGLRLIYFSYDVKMKEKGDIPEGYSVSREKKERFSLILESASTNQTSMYLCASSFEQGASNQPQHFGDGTRLSIL.

This clone has just one count. V usage is TRBV10-3 and J usage is TRBJ2-3; 7 bases are a match to TRBD2. The V and J ends lost 4 bases and 0 bases, in that order; junction bases with no gene match: 4. From germline, CDR1 is ENHRY and CDR2 SYGVKD. This CDR3 spans 15 amino acids. CDR3 protein: CAISGGRASTDTQYF. The DNA of the CDR3 is TGTGCCATCAGTGGAGGGAGGGCTAGCACAGATACGCAGTATTTT.

The rearrangement uses TRBV6-5 and TRBJ2-7, with a possible D match to TRBD1 (5 bases). There are 16 residues in the CDR3. Germline CDR1 and CDR2: MNHEY and SVGAGI. V was pared by 0 bases and J by 6 bases, with 18 bases between. The CDR3 region has the DNA TGTGCCAGCAGTTACTCGATCACCCAGGGTAACCCCGAGCAGTACTTC. It specifies CASSYSITQGNPEQYF.

The chain uses TRBV7-3 and TRBJ2-3; TRBD1 aligns across 7 bases. Germline lookup yields CDR1 SGHTA and CDR2 FQGTGA. The CDR3 has 15 residues. Germline trimming cut 5 bases from V and 2 bases from J; bases unmatched to any gene: 7. CDR3 residues: CASSAGDRFTDTQYF. CDR3 nucleotides: TGTGCCAGCAGCGCAGGGGACAGATTCACAGATACGCAGTATTTT.

The count of this clone is one. The chain combines TRBV7-9 with TRBJ2-1; tentatively, D is TRBD1 (5 bases). CDR3 size: 15 residues. V was cut by 4 bases and J by 3 bases, with 13 bases left in between. CDR1 and CDR2 (germline): SEHNR, FQNEAQ (reference sequence). CDR3 DNA: TGTGCCAGCAGCTCGACAGCCTTACTCTACAATGAGCAGTTCTTC. Protein: CASSSTALLYNEQFF.